These 22 T cell receptor beta chains were sequenced from one sample in a study of beta chain features in type 1 diabetes. Every bit of the isolated RNA underwent reverse transcription, so sequencing read expressed TCRB transcripts. Repertoires were generated with immunoSEQ multiplex PCR, while TCRdb's copy carries only in-frame clones and drops some. The data show about 360,000 clones, 10% to 15% seen once. Sample: naive CD4+ T cells from blood. The receptors derive from a man younger than 35 in good health.

This clone has a handful of counts. The V gene is TRBV4-3, the J gene TRBJ2-2; D perhaps matches TRBD2 (5 bases). Deletions cut 0 bases from V and 2 bases from J, with 16 bases between. Germline V lookup: CDR1 LGHNA, CDR2 YSLEER. The CDR3 runs to 18 residues. Here the CDR3 reads CASSQDIRSGVNTGELFF. CDR3 DNA: TGCGCCAGCAGCCAAGATATAAGGAGCGGAGTAAACACCGGGGAGCTGTTTTTT.

The chain combines TRBV18 with TRBJ1-4; 10 bases agree with TRBD1. The CDR3 length is 18 residues. CDR1 is KGHSH and CDR2 is LQKENI in the germline V gene. J lost 0 bases, V lost 0 bases, and 4 bases had no gene match. CDR3 DNA sequence: TGTGCCAGCTCACCACCGGGACAGGGGATTGCAACTAATGAAAAACTGTTTTTT. Residues: CASSPPGQGIATNEKLFF.

The rearrangement links TRBV30 to TRBJ1-2, with 10 bases aligning to TRBD1. Germline trimming cut 1 base from V and 4 bases from J; bases unmatched to any gene: 6. The CDR3 has 15 amino acids. CDR1 and CDR2 from the germline V gene are GTSNPN and SVGIG (reference sequence). DNA of the CDR3: TGTGCCTGGAGTGGGGGACAGGGGAGTATCTATGGCTACACCTTC. It encodes CAWSGGQGSIYGYTF.

The gene calls are TRBV6-5 and TRBJ1-4, with 8 bases fitting TRBD1. With V trimmed by 11 bases and J by 4 bases, 12 bases remained unmatched. The length of the CDR3 is 15 residues. From germline, CDR1 is MNHEY and CDR2 SVGAGI. CDR3 protein: CAGREGQVGNEKLFF. Here the CDR3 DNA reads TGTGCCGGGCGTGAGGGACAGGTCGGTAATGAAAAACTGTTTTTT.

V and J are TRBV4-2 and TRBJ2-1; 9 positions match TRBD2. The CDR3 has 16 residues. Germline V gene data show CDR1 as LGHNA and CDR2 as YNFKEQ. V dropped 1 base and J dropped 9; count of bases not matched to a gene: 10. The CDR3 DNA follows: TGTGCCAGCAGCCAAGCTTTTGGCGGGGGGGATACTGAGCAGTTCTTC. Its protein is CASSQAFGGGDTEQFF.

This clone was counted a few times. The chain couples TRBV30 to TRBJ1-2, with a tentative D call TRBD1 (6 bases). CDR1 GTSNPN and CDR2 SVGIG come from the germline V gene (reference sequence). V was trimmed by 0 bases and J by 7 bases, leaving 15 bases between them. The CDR3 spans 14 residues. The CDR3 nucleotides are TGTGCCTGGAGTGTACGTCGGGAGGGGGTTGGCTACACCTTC. Translating it yields CAWSVRREGVGYTF.

This clone was counted only a few times. The V and J genes are TRBV14 and TRBJ2-3; 7 bases match TRBD2. The CDR3 is 16 amino acids. The trim removed 0 bases at V and 5 bases at J, leaving 8 bases unmatched. CDR1 SGHDN and CDR2 FVKESK come from the germline V gene. The CDR3 DNA follows: TGTGCCAGCAGCCAAGATCTAGCGGCCCCCCAAGATACGCAGTATTTT. This gives the protein CASSQDLAAPQDTQYF. Supplemented by reference TRBV14 and TRBJ2-3, the full variable domain reads EAGVTQFPSHSVIEKGQTVTLRCDPISGHDNLYWYRRVMGKEIKFLLHFVKESKQDESGMPNNRFLAERTGGTYSTLKVQPAELEDSGVYFCASSQDLAAPQDTQYFGPGTRLTVL.

The table lists this clone with a few counts. The rearrangement links TRBV9 to TRBJ2-1, with TRBD2 matching over 11 bases. CDR1 and CDR2 (germline): SGDLS, YYNGEE. Trimming at V came to 0 bases and at J to 2 bases, leaving 7 bases not matched to a gene. The CDR3 is 18 residues long. The CDR3 DNA follows: TGTGCCAGCAGCGTAGGACTAGCGGGGACTAAAACCTACAATGAGCAGTTCTTC. It translates to CASSVGLAGTKTYNEQFF.

This chain uses TRBV25-1 with TRBJ2-1, with a weak D call TRBD1 (5 bases). Germline-derived CDR1 and CDR2 are MGHDK and SYGVNS. The CDR3 consists of 15 residues. V lost 1 base and J 0 bases, leaving 7 bases between the germline ends. CDR3 DNA sequence: TGTGCCAGCAGTGAATTCGACAGCTCCTACAATGAGCAGTTCTTC. It codes for CASSEFDSSYNEQFF.

The CDR3 nucleotides read TGTGCCAGCAGCCGGGAGGGGGAGATCACAGATACGCAGTATTTT. Its protein is CASSREGEITDTQYF. This chain joins TRBV9 and TRBJ2-3; 8 nucleotides line up with TRBD2. Germline V gene data show CDR1 as SGDLS and CDR2 as YYNGEE. J was trimmed by 2 bases and V by 4 bases; bases with no gene match: 6. CDR3 length equals 15 residues.

The CDR3 loop is CASSPPGTVTTEAFF. Written as DNA, the CDR3 is TGTGCCAGCTCACCACCCGGGACAGTTACCACTGAAGCTTTCTTT. J is TRBJ1-1 and V is TRBV18; 7 nucleotides agree with TRBD1. The CDR3 totals 15 residues. V gave up 0 bases and J gave up 4 bases; unmatched junction bases: 5. Germline V CDR1 and CDR2: KGHSH, LQKENI.

This rearrangement joins TRBV28 to TRBJ2-3; TRBD1 aligns across 10 bases. This CDR3 comprises 19 residues. In germline, CDR1 is MDHEN, CDR2 SYDVKM. The V and J ends lost 2 bases and 7 bases, in that order; junction bases with no gene match: 18. DNA for the CDR3: TGTGCCAGCAGTTTAACTACGGGACAGGGGCCGGGAAAGCCGAATACGCAGTATTTT. Its protein product is CASSLTTGQGPGKPNTQYF.

The CDR3 coding sequence is TGTGCCAGCGCCGGGACAGGGGGCGCAGATACGCAGTATTTT. Translating gives CASAGTGGADTQYF. The chain uses TRBV2 and TRBJ2-3; 12 positions match TRBD1. CDR1 SNHLY and CDR2 FYNNEI come from the germline V gene. The CDR3 consists of 14 residues. V dropped 8 bases and J dropped 4; count of bases not matched to a gene: 4. Full variable domain (rest looked up from reference TRBV2 and TRBJ2-3): EPEVTQTPSHQVTQMGQEVILRCVPISNHLYFYWYRQILGQKVEFLVSFYNNEISEKSEIFDDQFSVERPDGSNFTLKIRSTKLEDSAMYFCASAGTGGADTQYFGPGTRLTVL.

This chain connects TRBV21-1 to TRBJ2-2; the D call of TRBD2 is as the table states it, not checked on the DNA. TRBV21-1 is an annotated pseudogene. There are 16 residues in the CDR3. CDR3 amino acids: CASSKVGGGGTGELFF. The CDR3 DNA is TGTGCCAGCAGCAAAGTCGGCGGGGGTGGCACCGGGGAGCTGTTTTTT.

The CDR3 DNA sequence: TGTGCCAGCAGTGTATCGACAGGCAACACTGAAGCTTTCTTT. Its translation is CASSVSTGNTEAFF. V is TRBV6-1 and J is TRBJ1-1, with a weak D call TRBD1 (6 bases). V was pared by 4 bases and J by 2 bases, with 11 bases between. The CDR3 sequence is 14 residues long. CDR1 and CDR2 (germline): MNHNS, SASEGT.

About this clone: The sample contains more than one DNA sequence encoding this CDR3. The chain has TRBV4-3 and TRBJ2-3, with D tentatively TRBD2 (5 bases). The CDR3 consists of 17 residues. Trimming left V 4 bases short and J 6 bases short, with 23 bases between. The V gene's germline CDR1 is LGHNA and CDR2 YSLEER. The CDR3, as DNA: TGCGCCAGCAGCCGTATGAGCGGAACCCTCTACACGGATACGCAGTATTTT. It translates to CASSRMSGTLYTDTQYF.

The chain uses TRBV19 and TRBJ1-5, with TRBD1 matching 8 bases. The CDR3 is 15 residues long. Germline V CDR1 and CDR2: LNHDA, SQIVND (reference sequence). Unmatched junction bases numbered 11, after V lost 6 bases and J lost 7 bases. The CDR3 is CASRPDRVQEQPQHF. The CDR3 nucleotides read TGTGCCAGTAGGCCGGACAGGGTTCAGGAACAGCCCCAGCATTTT. The full variable domain, completed using reference TRBV19 and TRBJ1-5, is DGGITQSPKYLFRKEGQNVTLSCEQNLNHDAMYWYRQDPGQGLRLIYYSQIVNDFQKGDIAEGYSVSREKKESFPLTVTSAQKNPTAFYLCASRPDRVQEQPQHFGDGTRLSIL.

The chain couples TRBV2 to TRBJ2-7; D is unclear. The CDR3 spans 12 residues. Trimming stripped 2 bases from V and 3 bases from J, with 5 bases between. The germline V gene encodes CDR1 SNHLY and CDR2 FYNNEI. As DNA, the CDR3 is TGTGCCAGCAGTGAATTCCGCTACGAGCAGTACTTC. Protein product: CASSEFRYEQYF.

About this clone: The same CDR3 can be traced to other DNA sequences in this sample. J is TRBJ2-5 and V is TRBV28; no definite D call. Germline values: CDR1 MDHEN, CDR2 SYDVKM. This CDR3 contains 11 residues. With 2 bases removed from V and 5 bases from J, the gap between germline ends came to 3 bases. CDR3 coding DNA: TGTGCCAGCAGTTTACAGGAGACCCAGTACTTC. This encodes CASSLQETQYF.

This clone was seen a handful of times. The gene calls are TRBV4-3 and TRBJ1-1; 7 bases are shared with TRBD1. This CDR3 is built from 16 residues. Germline CDR1 reads LGHNA; CDR2 reads YSLEER. Trimming cost V 1 base and J 1 base; bases outside gene matches: 6. The CDR3: CASSQAPGTANTEAFF. The CDR3 DNA reads TGCGCCAGCAGCCAAGCCCCCGGGACAGCGAACACTGAAGCTTTCTTT.

The genes are TRBV28 and TRBJ2-5; 7 bases are shared with TRBD2. The CDR3 contains 15 residues. Germline trimming cut 7 bases from V and 4 bases from J; bases unmatched to any gene: 12. Germline-derived CDR1 and CDR2 are MDHEN and SYDVKM. The CDR3 reads CASTVRGSTAETQYF. DNA for the CDR3: TGTGCCAGCACAGTGCGGGGGAGTACGGCAGAGACCCAGTACTTC. The full variable domain, its missing parts supplied by reference TRBV28 and TRBJ2-5, is DVKVTQSSRYLVKRTGEKVFLECVQDMDHENMFWYRQDPGLGLRLIYFSYDVKMKEKGDIPEGYSVSREKKERFSLILESASTNQTSMYLCASTVRGSTAETQYFGPGTRLLVL.

This chain connects TRBV7-9 to TRBJ2-5; D might be TRBD2 (7 bases). V was cut by 3 bases and J by 0 bases, with 17 bases left in between. Germline V gives CDR1 SEHNR, CDR2 FQNEAQ (reference sequence). The length of the CDR3 is 17 residues. CDR3 in DNA: TGTGCCAGCAGCTTTGGTATGGCGGGGGCCAACCAAGAGACCCAGTACTTC. As protein: CASSFGMAGANQETQYF.